The source of this T cell receptor (beta chain) is a study of beta chain features in type 1 diabetes. CD4+ naive, central memory, regulatory and stem cell-like memory subsets were isolated by sorting on CD45RO/CCR7/CD25/CD127/CD95/CD27. This CDR3 has 16 residues. V was trimmed by 5 bases and J by 0 bases, leaving 11 bases between them. Germline assignment: CDR1 SGHAT and CDR2 FQNNGV. Every bit of the isolated RNA underwent reverse transcription, so sequencing read expressed TCRB transcripts. The assay was immunoSEQ multiplex PCR, and TCRdb's table has in-frame clones only and misses some. The table shows approximately 170,000 clones, with 9% to 10% occurring only once.

The chain links TRBV11-2 to TRBJ2-6; no firm D call. Sequences were obtained from central memory CD4+ T cells from blood. This TCR derives from a woman between 18 and 29 years old in good health. CDR3 DNA: TGTGCCAGCAGCCATCCACGTAGCTCTGGGGCCAACGTCCTGACTTTC. This codes for CASSHPRSSGANVLTF.